The clone carrying this T cell receptor (beta chain) turned up a few times. V dropped 6 bases and J dropped 3 bases, with 6 bases sitting between them. CDR3 length: 11 residues. Germline V gene data show CDR1 as MNHNS and CDR2 as SASEGT. Researchers ran the PCR with 60 Vbeta and 13 Jbeta primers. The assay was immunoSEQ multiplex PCR, and TCRdb's table has in-frame clones only and misses some. This sample carries approximately 200,000 clones, around three quarters of them seen once, and the ten largest clones take 3.5% to 5%. This record comes from a study of cytomegalovirus exposure and HLA in healthy donors.

V usage is TRBV6-1 and J usage is TRBJ2-7; D is unresolved. The sequence was obtained from a woman aged 30 to 39 in good health and CMV-seropositive. The sample taken for sequencing was PBMCs. CDR3 in DNA: TGTGCCAGCAGACACAACTACGAGCAGTACTTC. Protein product: CASRHNYEQYF.